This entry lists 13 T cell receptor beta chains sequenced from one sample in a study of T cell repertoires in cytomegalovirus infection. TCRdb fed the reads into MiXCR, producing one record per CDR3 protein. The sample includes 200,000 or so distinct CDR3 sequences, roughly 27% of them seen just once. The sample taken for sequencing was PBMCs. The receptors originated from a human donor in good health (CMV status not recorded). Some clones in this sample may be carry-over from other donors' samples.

The CDR3 DNA follows: TGTGCCAGCAGCTACCAGGGGGCGCCGGGAAACATTCAGTACTTC. Protein product: CASSYQGAPGNIQYF. The rearrangement uses TRBV11-2 and TRBJ2-4; 8 bases line up with TRBD1. The V gene end was trimmed by 4 bases and the J gene end by 6 bases; junction bases not matched to a gene: 8. Germline V CDR1 and CDR2: SGHAT, FQNNGV. CDR3 length: 15 residues.

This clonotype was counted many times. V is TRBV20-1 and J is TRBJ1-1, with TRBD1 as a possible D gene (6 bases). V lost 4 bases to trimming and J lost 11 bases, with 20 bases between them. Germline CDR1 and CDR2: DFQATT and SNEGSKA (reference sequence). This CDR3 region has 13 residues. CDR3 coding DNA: TGCAGTGCTATTCCCCCGGCGAGGGGGGAGGCTTTCTTT. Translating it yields CSAIPPARGEAFF.

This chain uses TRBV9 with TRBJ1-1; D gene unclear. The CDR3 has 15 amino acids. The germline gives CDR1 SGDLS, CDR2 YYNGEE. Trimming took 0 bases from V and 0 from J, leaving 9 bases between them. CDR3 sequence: CASSVEAVMNTEAFF. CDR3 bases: TGTGCCAGCAGCGTAGAGGCCGTTATGAACACTGAAGCTTTCTTT. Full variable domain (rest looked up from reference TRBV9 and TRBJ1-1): DSGVTQTPKHLITATGQRVTLRCSPRSGDLSVYWYQQSLDQGLQFLIQYYNGEERAKGNILERFSAQQFPDLHSELNLSSLELGDSALYFCASSVEAVMNTEAFFGQGTRLTVV.

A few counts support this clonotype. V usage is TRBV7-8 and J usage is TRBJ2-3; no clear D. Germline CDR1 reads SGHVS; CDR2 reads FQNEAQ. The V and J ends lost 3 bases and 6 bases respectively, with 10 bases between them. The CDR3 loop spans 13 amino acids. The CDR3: CASSFDPQDTQYF. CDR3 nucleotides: TGTGCCAGCAGCTTTGACCCCCAGGATACGCAGTATTTT. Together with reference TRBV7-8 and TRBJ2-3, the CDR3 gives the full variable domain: GAGVSQSPRYKVAKRGQDVALRCDPISGHVSLFWYQQALGQGPEFLTYFQNEAQLDKSGLPSDRFFAERPEGSVSTLKIQRTQQEDSAVYLCASSFDPQDTQYFGPGTRLTVL.

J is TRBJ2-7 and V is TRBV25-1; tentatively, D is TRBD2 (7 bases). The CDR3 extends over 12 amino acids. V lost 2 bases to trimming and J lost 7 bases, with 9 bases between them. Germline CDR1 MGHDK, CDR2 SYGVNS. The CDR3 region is CASSEEGGEQYF. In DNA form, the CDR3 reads TGTGCCAGCAGTGAAGAGGGGGGGGAGCAGTACTTC.

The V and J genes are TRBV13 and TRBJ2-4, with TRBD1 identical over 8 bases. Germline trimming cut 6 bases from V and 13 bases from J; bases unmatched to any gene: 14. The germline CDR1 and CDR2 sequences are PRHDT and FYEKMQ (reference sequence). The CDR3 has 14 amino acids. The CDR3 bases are TGTGCCAGCAGAGATGCAGGGGGCGCCGTATCCCAGTACTTC. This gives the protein CASRDAGGAVSQYF.

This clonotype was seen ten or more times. The chain's CDR3 is CASSRRFATEAFF. CDR3 DNA sequence: TGTGCCAGCAGCCGACGGTTCGCCACTGAAGCTTTCTTT. The rearrangement joins TRBV7-2 to TRBJ1-1; D is unclear. V was clipped by 5 bases and J by 4 bases, with 11 bases between them. The CDR3 has 13 amino acids. Germline V CDR1 and CDR2: SGHTA, FQGNSA.

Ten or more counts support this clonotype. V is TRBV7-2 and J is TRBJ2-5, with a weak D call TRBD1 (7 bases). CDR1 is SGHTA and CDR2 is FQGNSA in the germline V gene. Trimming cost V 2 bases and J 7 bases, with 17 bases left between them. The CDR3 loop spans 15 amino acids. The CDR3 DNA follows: TGTGCCAGCAGCTTATCACCGACAGGGCGGGGGACCCAGTACTTC. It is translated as CASSLSPTGRGTQYF.

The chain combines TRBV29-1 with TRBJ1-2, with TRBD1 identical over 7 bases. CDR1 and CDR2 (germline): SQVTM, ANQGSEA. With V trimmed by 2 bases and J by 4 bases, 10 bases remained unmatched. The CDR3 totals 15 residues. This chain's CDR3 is CSVEPPGTAIYGYTF. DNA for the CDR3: TGCAGCGTTGAACCCCCCGGGACAGCGATCTATGGCTACACCTTC.

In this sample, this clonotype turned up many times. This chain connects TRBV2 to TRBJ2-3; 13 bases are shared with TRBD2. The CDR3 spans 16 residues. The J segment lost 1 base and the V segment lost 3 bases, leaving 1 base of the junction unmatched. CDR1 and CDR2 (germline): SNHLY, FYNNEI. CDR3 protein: CASSDGLAGGTDTQYF. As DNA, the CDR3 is TGTGCCAGCAGTGACGGACTAGCGGGGGGCACAGATACGCAGTATTTT.

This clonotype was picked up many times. The CDR3 protein is CASSLGKEDTQYF. The CDR3 DNA reads TGTGCCAGCAGCTTAGGAAAAGAAGATACGCAGTATTTT. This chain links TRBV7-2 with TRBJ2-3; the D is unclear. Trimming took 1 base from V and 5 from J, leaving 7 bases between them. The CDR3 spans 13 residues. Germline-derived CDR1 and CDR2 are SGHTA and FQGNSA.

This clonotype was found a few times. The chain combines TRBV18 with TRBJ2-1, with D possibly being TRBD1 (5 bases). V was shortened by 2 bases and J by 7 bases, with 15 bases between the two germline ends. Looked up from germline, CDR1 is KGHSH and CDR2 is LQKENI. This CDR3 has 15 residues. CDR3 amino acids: CASSPSIGVRNEQFF. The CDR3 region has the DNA TGTGCCAGCTCACCATCGATAGGGGTAAGGAATGAGCAGTTCTTC. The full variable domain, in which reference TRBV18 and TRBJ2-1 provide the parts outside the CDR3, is NAGVMQNPRHLVRRRGQEARLRCSPMKGHSHVYWYRQLPEEGLKFMVYLQKENIIDESGMPKERFSAEFPKEGPSILRIQQVVRGDSAAYFCASSPSIGVRNEQFFGPGTRLTVL.

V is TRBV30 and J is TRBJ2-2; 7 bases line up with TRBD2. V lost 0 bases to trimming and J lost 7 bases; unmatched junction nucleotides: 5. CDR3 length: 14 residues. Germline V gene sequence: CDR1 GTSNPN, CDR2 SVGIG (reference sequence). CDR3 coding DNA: TGTGCCTGGAGTGTGACGGGGGGAAGCGGGGAGCTGTTTTTT. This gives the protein CAWSVTGGSGELFF.